A selection of T cell receptor beta chains follows, all from one sample in a study of blood T cell repertoires in COVID-19. The repertoire was sequenced with immunoSEQ multiplex PCR; TCRdb's copy has only in-frame clones and lacks some. The sample lists 15,000 to 20,000 clones, about 80% occurring once. Sequencing was done on a sample of peripheral blood. These receptors all come from an older man with acute or convalescent COVID-19. CDR3s include the opening cysteine and the closing phenylalanine or tryptophan. The D gene is left open where the match is weak. A row's size may be missing; if present it is once, few, many or a size class.

cdr3_length: 14; clone_size: .; v_call: TRBV15; d_call: TRBD1; j_call: TRBJ2-7; cdr3_aa: CATSRGQGRDEQYF; cdr3_nt: TGTGCCACCAGCAGAGGACAGGGTAGAGACGAGCAGTACTTC
cdr3_length: 14; clone_size: once; v_call: TRBV27; d_call: .; j_call: TRBJ1-4; cdr3_aa: CASKDTGTNEKLFF; cdr3_nt: TGTGCCAGTAAAGACACTGGCACTAATGAAAAACTGTTTTTT
cdr3_length: 13; clone_size: .; v_call: TRBV18; d_call: .; j_call: TRBJ2-3; cdr3_aa: CASSRLEADTQYF; cdr3_nt: TGTGCCAGCTCACGCCTAGAGGCAGATACGCAGTATTTT
cdr3_length: 18; clone_size: .; v_call: TRBV18; d_call: TRBD2; j_call: TRBJ2-3; cdr3_aa: CASSRSGLAGGPLDTQYF; cdr3_nt: TGTGCCAGCTCACGATCAGGACTAGCGGGGGGGCCCTTGGATACGCAGTATTTT
cdr3_length: 14; clone_size: .; v_call: TRBV19; d_call: TRBD2; j_call: TRBJ2-1; cdr3_aa: CASSIGLENNEQFF; cdr3_nt: TGTGCCAGTAGTATCGGACTAGAGAACAATGAGCAGTTCTTC
cdr3_length: 15; clone_size: .; v_call: TRBV9; d_call: TRBD1; j_call: TRBJ2-3; cdr3_aa: CASSAGGQGGDTQYF; cdr3_nt: TGTGCCAGCAGCGCAGGGGGACAGGGAGGGGATACGCAGTATTTT
cdr3_length: 10; clone_size: .; v_call: TRBV20-1; d_call: .; j_call: TRBJ1-1; cdr3_aa: CSASSAEAFF; cdr3_nt: TGCAGTGCTAGCTCGGCTGAAGCTTTCTTT
cdr3_length: 15; clone_size: .; v_call: TRBV6-2/TRBV6-3; d_call: .; j_call: TRBJ2-1; cdr3_aa: CASSRRAGGAGEQFF; cdr3_nt: TGTGCCAGCAGCCGGAGAGCGGGCGGGGCCGGTGAGCAGTTCTTC
cdr3_length: 18; clone_size: .; v_call: TRBV7-2; d_call: TRBD2; j_call: TRBJ2-3; cdr3_aa: CASSLVAVAGGPTDTQYF; cdr3_nt: TGTGCCAGCAGCTTAGTAGCGGTCGCGGGGGGGCCCACAGATACGCAGTATTTT
cdr3_length: 15; clone_size: .; v_call: TRBV7-2; d_call: TRBD1; j_call: TRBJ2-7; cdr3_aa: CASSPGQGVSYEQYF; cdr3_nt: TGTGCCAGCAGTCCAGGACAGGGGGTTTCCTACGAGCAGTACTTC
cdr3_length: 16; clone_size: once; v_call: TRBV5-1; d_call: .; j_call: TRBJ2-2; cdr3_aa: CASSEGGLGNTGELFF; cdr3_nt: TGCGCCAGCAGCGAGGGCGGACTTGGGAACACCGGGGAGCTGTTTTTT
cdr3_length: 12; clone_size: few; v_call: TRBV29-1; d_call: TRBD1; j_call: TRBJ1-1; cdr3_aa: CSVGTGGAEAFF; cdr3_nt: TGCAGCGTTGGGACAGGGGGGGCTGAAGCTTTCTTT
cdr3_length: 12; clone_size: .; v_call: TRBV6-5; d_call: TRBD1; j_call: TRBJ2-5; cdr3_aa: CASTRGLETQYF; cdr3_nt: TGTGCCAGCACCAGGGGGCTTGAGACCCAGTACTTC
cdr3_length: 14; clone_size: once; v_call: TRBV20-1; d_call: .; j_call: TRBJ2-7; cdr3_aa: CSASKERRGGEQYF; cdr3_nt: TGCAGTGCTAGTAAGGAGCGGCGGGGTGGGGAGCAGTACTTC
cdr3_length: 15; clone_size: .; v_call: TRBV29-1; d_call: TRBD1; j_call: TRBJ1-2; cdr3_aa: CSVEALGQQNYGYTF; cdr3_nt: TGCAGCGTTGAAGCATTGGGACAGCAGAACTATGGCTACACCTTC
cdr3_length: 16; clone_size: .; v_call: TRBV18; d_call: TRBD1; j_call: TRBJ1-5; cdr3_aa: CASSPGGTGGNQPQHF; cdr3_nt: TGTGCCAGCTCACCAGGAGGGACAGGGGGTAATCAGCCCCAGCATTTT
cdr3_length: 18; clone_size: once; v_call: TRBV18; d_call: TRBD2; j_call: TRBJ2-1; cdr3_aa: CASSPPAGGPSAYNEQFF; cdr3_nt: TGTGCCAGCTCACCACCCGCGGGGGGGCCCTCGGCCTACAATGAGCAGTTCTTC
cdr3_length: 15; clone_size: .; v_call: TRBV14; d_call: .; j_call: TRBJ2-3; cdr3_aa: CASSLFVGRTDTQYF; cdr3_nt: TGTGCCAGCAGCCTGTTCGTGGGGCGCACAGATACGCAGTATTTT
cdr3_length: 15; clone_size: .; v_call: TRBV27; d_call: .; j_call: TRBJ2-2; cdr3_aa: CASSLWSGVTGELFF; cdr3_nt: TGTGCCAGCAGTTTATGGTCAGGGGTTACCGGGGAGCTGTTTTTT
cdr3_length: 14; clone_size: .; v_call: TRBV2; d_call: TRBD1; j_call: TRBJ1-2; cdr3_aa: CASIREVPGGGYTF; cdr3_nt: TGTGCCAGCATACGGGAAGTTCCAGGGGGCGGCTACACCTTC
cdr3_length: 12; clone_size: .; v_call: TRBV2; d_call: .; j_call: TRBJ1-5; cdr3_aa: CASSDKEVPQHF; cdr3_nt: TGTGCCAGCAGTGACAAGGAGGTGCCCCAGCATTTT
cdr3_length: 15; clone_size: .; v_call: TRBV24-1; d_call: TRBD1; j_call: TRBJ2-1; cdr3_aa: CATGIRDRSYNEQFF; cdr3_nt: TGTGCCACCGGAATCCGGGACAGGTCCTACAATGAGCAGTTCTTC
cdr3_length: 16; clone_size: few; v_call: TRBV6-5; d_call: TRBD2; j_call: TRBJ2-4; cdr3_aa: CASSSSTSGAKNIQYF; cdr3_nt: TGTGCCAGCAGTTCCTCGACTAGCGGTGCCAAAAACATTCAGTACTTC
cdr3_length: 13; clone_size: .; v_call: TRBV10-3; d_call: TRBD1; j_call: TRBJ1-5; cdr3_aa: CAIQGQAGQPQHF; cdr3_nt: TGTGCCATCCAAGGACAGGCCGGTCAGCCCCAGCATTTT
cdr3_length: 16; clone_size: .; v_call: TRBV7-9; d_call: TRBD1; j_call: TRBJ2-5; cdr3_aa: CASSLGGTGLQETQYF; cdr3_nt: TGTGCCAGCAGCTTAGGCGGGACAGGGCTCCAAGAGACCCAGTACTTC
cdr3_length: 12; clone_size: .; v_call: TRBV12-3/TRBV12-4; d_call: .; j_call: TRBJ2-5; cdr3_aa: CASSTPGETQYF; cdr3_nt: TGTGCCAGCAGCACTCCGGGGGAGACCCAGTACTTC
cdr3_length: 13; clone_size: .; v_call: TRBV6-5; d_call: .; j_call: TRBJ1-6; cdr3_aa: CASSYEGNSPLHF; cdr3_nt: TGTGCCAGCAGTTACGAGGGAAATTCACCCCTCCACTTT
cdr3_length: 15; clone_size: few; v_call: TRBV7-2; d_call: TRBD1; j_call: TRBJ1-2; cdr3_aa: CASSFGTGGHYGYTF; cdr3_nt: TGTGCCAGCAGCTTTGGGACAGGGGGTCACTATGGCTACACCTTC
cdr3_length: 12; clone_size: .; v_call: TRBV12-3/TRBV12-4; d_call: .; j_call: TRBJ1-1; cdr3_aa: CASSFSSSEAFF; cdr3_nt: TGTGCCAGCAGTTTTAGTTCTTCTGAAGCTTTCTTT
cdr3_length: 16; clone_size: few; v_call: TRBV7-8; d_call: .; j_call: TRBJ1-1; cdr3_aa: CASSLNSGTVNTEAFF; cdr3_nt: TGTGCCAGCAGCTTAAATTCGGGAACCGTGAACACTGAAGCTTTCTTT
cdr3_length: 13; clone_size: .; v_call: TRBV6-5; d_call: TRBD1; j_call: TRBJ1-1; cdr3_aa: CASSRDRGPPNFF; cdr3_nt: TGTGCCAGCAGCCGGGACAGGGGACCCCCTAATTTCTTT
cdr3_length: 15; clone_size: once; v_call: TRBV5-1; d_call: TRBD1; j_call: TRBJ1-1; cdr3_aa: CASSLLDRGNTEAFF; cdr3_nt: TGCGCCAGCAGCTTGCTGGACAGGGGGAACACTGAAGCTTTCTTT
cdr3_length: 16; clone_size: .; v_call: TRBV10-3; d_call: TRBD1; j_call: TRBJ2-7; cdr3_aa: CAISIPGGASRYEQYF; cdr3_nt: TGTGCCATCAGTATTCCAGGGGGCGCTTCCCGCTACGAGCAGTACTTC
cdr3_length: 13; clone_size: .; v_call: TRBV7-3; d_call: .; j_call: TRBJ2-2; cdr3_aa: CASRGQNTGELFF; cdr3_nt: TGTGCCAGCAGGGGCCAGAACACCGGGGAGCTGTTTTTT
cdr3_length: 15; clone_size: .; v_call: TRBV5-8; d_call: TRBD1; j_call: TRBJ1-4; cdr3_aa: CASSWGTGYNDGLFF; cdr3_nt: TGTGCCAGCAGCTGGGGGACAGGGTATAATGATGGACTGTTTTTT
cdr3_length: 15; clone_size: .; v_call: TRBV6-6; d_call: .; j_call: TRBJ2-4; cdr3_aa: CASRAFGMMQNIQYF; cdr3_nt: TGTGCCAGCAGAGCTTTCGGGATGATGCAAAACATTCAGTACTTC
cdr3_length: 15; clone_size: few; v_call: TRBV6-5; d_call: TRBD2; j_call: TRBJ2-7; cdr3_aa: CASSSASGGRYEQYF; cdr3_nt: TGTGCCAGCAGTTCCGCTAGCGGGGGCCGCTACGAGCAGTACTTC
cdr3_length: 15; clone_size: .; v_call: TRBV5-5; d_call: .; j_call: TRBJ1-5; cdr3_aa: CASSLAGTGNQPQHF; cdr3_nt: TGTGCCAGCAGCTTGGCCGGGACTGGCAATCAGCCCCAGCATTTT
cdr3_length: 16; clone_size: few; v_call: TRBV11-3; d_call: .; j_call: TRBJ1-3; cdr3_aa: CASSPGQSANGDTIYF; cdr3_nt: TGTGCCAGCAGCCCTGGACAGTCCGCCAACGGGGACACCATATATTTT
cdr3_length: 13; clone_size: .; v_call: TRBV7-2; d_call: TRBD1; j_call: TRBJ1-1; cdr3_aa: CASSGRTGRMAFF; cdr3_nt: TGTGCCAGCAGCGGACGGACAGGGCGTATGGCTTTCTTT
cdr3_length: 16; clone_size: .; v_call: TRBV7-2; d_call: TRBD1; j_call: TRBJ1-3; cdr3_aa: CASSLAIAGGRNTIYF; cdr3_nt: TGTGCCAGCAGCTTAGCCATTGCAGGGGGCCGGAACACCATATATTTT